The clone carrying this T cell receptor (beta chain) has just one count. Its antigen is still unknown. The sample is drawn from a study of post-analysis software for immune sequencing data. Background on the study: Relapsing-remitting, secondary progressive and progressive-relapsing multiple sclerosis courses were included. General study findings and limits: A handful of TRBV segments were more frequent in patients than controls; TRBV5-6, TRBV5-1 and TRBV20-1 belonged to this group. Strong co-clustering by F measure was evident for samples that had been prepared in the same batch.

CDR1 is MNHNS and CDR2 is SASEGT in the germline V gene. Trimming took 0 bases from V and 6 from J, leaving 19 bases between them. This CDR3 comprises 17 residues. Carried by the TCR beta cDNA libraries were unique molecular identifiers. Using its own MiXCR run on the PCR reads, TCRdb lists one record per CDR3 protein. The profile covers around 400,000 distinct CDR3 sequences, with approximately 38% appearing a single time and approximately 7.6% taken by the ten largest. The receptor was isolated from a girl aged 2-10 years with multiple sclerosis. The chain couples TRBV6-1 to TRBJ2-3; a possible D gene is TRBD1 (5 bases). The specimen was blood. In nucleotides, the CDR3 is TGTGCCAGCAGTGAAGCCCGGTTTACAGGCATTCCGGATACGCAGTATTTT. Protein sequence: CASSEARFTGIPDTQYF.